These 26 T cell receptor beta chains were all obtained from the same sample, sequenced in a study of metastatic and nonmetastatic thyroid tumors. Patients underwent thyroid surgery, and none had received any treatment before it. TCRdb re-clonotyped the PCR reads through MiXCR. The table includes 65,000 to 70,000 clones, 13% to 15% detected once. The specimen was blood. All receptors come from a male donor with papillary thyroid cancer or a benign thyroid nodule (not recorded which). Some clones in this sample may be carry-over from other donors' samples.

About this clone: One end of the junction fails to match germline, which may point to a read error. The CDR3 region is CASSPPDRNSPLQF. The CDR3 region has the DNA TGTGCCAGCAGCCCCCCGGACAGAAATTCACCCCTCCAATTT. The V and J genes are TRBV19 and TRBJ1-6; D is perhaps TRBD1 (6 bases). Germline-derived CDR1 and CDR2 are LNHDA and SQIVND (reference sequence). CDR3 size: 14 residues.

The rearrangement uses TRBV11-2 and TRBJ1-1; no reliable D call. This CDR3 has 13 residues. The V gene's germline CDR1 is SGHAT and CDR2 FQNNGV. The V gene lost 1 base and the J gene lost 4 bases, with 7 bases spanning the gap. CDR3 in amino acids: CASSLGQVTEAFF. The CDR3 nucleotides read TGTGCCAGCAGCTTAGGGCAGGTCACTGAAGCTTTCTTT.

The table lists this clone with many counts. CDR3 nucleotides: TGTGCCAGTAGTCCACAGGGGGCCGGCTATGGCTACACCTTC. Its protein product is CASSPQGAGYGYTF. The chain couples TRBV19 to TRBJ1-2, with 9 bases matching TRBD1. The length of the CDR3 is 14 residues. Trimming took 5 bases from V and 4 from J; bases not matched to a gene: 5. CDR1 and CDR2 from the germline V gene are LNHDA and SQIVND (reference sequence).

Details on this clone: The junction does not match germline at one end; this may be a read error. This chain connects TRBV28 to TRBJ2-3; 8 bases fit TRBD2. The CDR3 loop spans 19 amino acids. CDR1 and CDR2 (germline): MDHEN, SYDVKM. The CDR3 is CASSFRGRTSRGTGDAQYF. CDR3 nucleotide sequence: TGTGCCAGCAGTTTTAGGGGACGGACTAGCAGGGGAACAGGAGATGCGCAGTATTTT. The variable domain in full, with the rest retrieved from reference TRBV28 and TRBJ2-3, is DVKVTQSSRYLVKRTGEKVFLECVQDMDHENMFWYRQDPGLGLRLIYFSYDVKMKEKGDIPEGYSVSREKKERFSLILESASTNQTSMYLCASSFRGRTSRGTGDAQYFGPGTRLTVL.

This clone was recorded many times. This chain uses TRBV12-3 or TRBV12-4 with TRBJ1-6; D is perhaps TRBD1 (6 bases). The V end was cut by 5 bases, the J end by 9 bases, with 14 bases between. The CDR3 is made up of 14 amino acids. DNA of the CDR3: TGTGCCAGCAGTCTGGTGACAGGTTCTTCACCCCTCCACTTT. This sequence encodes CASSLVTGSSPLHF.

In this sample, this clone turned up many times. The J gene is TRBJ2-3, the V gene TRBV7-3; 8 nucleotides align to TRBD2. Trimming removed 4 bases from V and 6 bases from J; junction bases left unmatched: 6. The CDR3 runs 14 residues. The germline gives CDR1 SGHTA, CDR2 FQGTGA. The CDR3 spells CASSSGTSSDTQYF. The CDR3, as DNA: TGTGCCAGCAGCTCCGGGACTAGTTCCGATACGCAGTATTTT.

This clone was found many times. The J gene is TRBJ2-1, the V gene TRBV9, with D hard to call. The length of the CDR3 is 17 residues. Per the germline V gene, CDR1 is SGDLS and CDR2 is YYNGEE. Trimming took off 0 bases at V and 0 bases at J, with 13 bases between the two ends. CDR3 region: CASSVALALSSYNEQFF. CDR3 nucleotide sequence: TGTGCCAGCAGCGTAGCCCTCGCACTGAGCTCCTACAATGAGCAGTTCTTC.

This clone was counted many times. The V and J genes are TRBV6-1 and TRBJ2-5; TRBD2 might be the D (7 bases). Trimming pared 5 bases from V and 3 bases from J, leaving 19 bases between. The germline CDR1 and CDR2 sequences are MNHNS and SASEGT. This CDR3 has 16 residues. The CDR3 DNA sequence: TGTGCCAGCAGTCGGGGCCTTAGGGGGGGGGAAGAGACCCAGTACTTC. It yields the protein CASSRGLRGGEETQYF.

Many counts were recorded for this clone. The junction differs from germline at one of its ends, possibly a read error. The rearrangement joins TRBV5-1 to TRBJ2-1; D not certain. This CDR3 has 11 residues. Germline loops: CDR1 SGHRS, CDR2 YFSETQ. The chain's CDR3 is CASTLGPDLFF. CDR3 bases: TGCGCCAGCACCTTGGGCCCGGATCTGTTCTTC.

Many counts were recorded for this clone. The CDR3 loop is CASSPLERDTQYF. CDR3 nucleotide sequence: TGTGCCAGCTCACCACTCGAGCGTGATACGCAGTATTTT. The V gene is TRBV18, the J gene TRBJ2-3; D unclear. V dropped 1 base and J dropped 6 bases, with 8 bases sitting between them. CDR1 and CDR2 from the germline V gene are KGHSH and LQKENI. The CDR3 totals 13 residues.

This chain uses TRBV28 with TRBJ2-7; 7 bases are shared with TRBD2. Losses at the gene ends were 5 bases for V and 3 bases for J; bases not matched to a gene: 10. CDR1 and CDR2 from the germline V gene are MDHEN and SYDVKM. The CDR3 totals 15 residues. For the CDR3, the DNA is TGTGCCAGCAGTCCCCGAGGAGGCGGGGGCTACGAGCAGTACTTC. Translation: CASSPRGGGGYEQYF.

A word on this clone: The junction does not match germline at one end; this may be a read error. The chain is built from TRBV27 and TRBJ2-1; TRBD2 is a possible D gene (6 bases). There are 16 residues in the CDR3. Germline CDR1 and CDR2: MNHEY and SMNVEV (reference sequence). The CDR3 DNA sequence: TGTGCCAGCAGTCTTACCGGGAATAGCGGATACAATGAGAAGTTCTTC. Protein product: CASSLTGNSGYNEKFF.

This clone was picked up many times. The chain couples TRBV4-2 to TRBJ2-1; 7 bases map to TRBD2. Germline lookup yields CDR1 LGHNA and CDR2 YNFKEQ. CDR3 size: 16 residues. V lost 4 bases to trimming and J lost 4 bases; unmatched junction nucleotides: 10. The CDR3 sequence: CASSRESSGIYNEQFF. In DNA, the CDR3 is TGTGCCAGCAGCCGAGAATCTAGCGGAATATACAATGAGCAGTTCTTC.

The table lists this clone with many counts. The CDR3, as DNA: TGCGCCAGCAGCTTCTTACTAGCGACCACCGGGGAGCTGTTTTTT. Translated, it gives CASSFLLATTGELFF. The chain combines TRBV5-1 with TRBJ2-2, with 7 bases fitting TRBD2. The CDR3 length is 15 residues. V was clipped by 2 bases and J by 4 bases; unmatched bases: 5. CDR1 SGHRS and CDR2 YFSETQ come from the germline V gene.

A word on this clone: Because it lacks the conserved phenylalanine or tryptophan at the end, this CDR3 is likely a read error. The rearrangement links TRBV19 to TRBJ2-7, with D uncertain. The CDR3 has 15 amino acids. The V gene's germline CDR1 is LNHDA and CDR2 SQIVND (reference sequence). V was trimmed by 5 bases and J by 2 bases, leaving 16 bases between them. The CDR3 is CASSLRVNRPYEQYL. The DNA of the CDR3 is TGTGCCAGTAGTTTAAGGGTGAACAGACCCTACGAGCAGTACTTG.

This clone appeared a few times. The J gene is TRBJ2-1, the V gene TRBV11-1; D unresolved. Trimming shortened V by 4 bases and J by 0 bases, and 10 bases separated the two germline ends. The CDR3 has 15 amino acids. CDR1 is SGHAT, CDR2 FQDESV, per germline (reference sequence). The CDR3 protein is CASSSALSSYNEQFF. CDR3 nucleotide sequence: TGTGCCAGCAGCTCCGCCTTGAGCTCCTACAATGAGCAGTTCTTC.

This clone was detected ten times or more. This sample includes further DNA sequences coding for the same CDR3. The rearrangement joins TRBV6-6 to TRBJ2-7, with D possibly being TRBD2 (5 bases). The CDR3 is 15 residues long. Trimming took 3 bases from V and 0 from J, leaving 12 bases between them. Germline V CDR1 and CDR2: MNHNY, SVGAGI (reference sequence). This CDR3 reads CASSYRRVGSYEQYV. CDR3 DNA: TGTGCCAGCAGTTATCGGCGGGTGGGCTCCTACGAGCAGTACGTC.

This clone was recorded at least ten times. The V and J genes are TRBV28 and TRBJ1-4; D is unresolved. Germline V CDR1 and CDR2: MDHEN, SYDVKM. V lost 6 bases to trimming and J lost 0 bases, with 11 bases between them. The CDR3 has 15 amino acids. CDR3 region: CASRPGQATNEKLFF. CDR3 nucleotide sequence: TGTGCCAGCAGACCCGGGCAGGCAACTAATGAAAAACTGTTTTTT.

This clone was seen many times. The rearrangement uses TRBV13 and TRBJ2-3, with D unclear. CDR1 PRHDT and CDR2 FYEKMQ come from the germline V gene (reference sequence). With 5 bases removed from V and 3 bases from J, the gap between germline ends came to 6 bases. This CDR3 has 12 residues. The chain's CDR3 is CASSPGTDTQYF. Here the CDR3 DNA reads TGTGCCAGCAGCCCCGGGACAGATACGCAGTATTTT.

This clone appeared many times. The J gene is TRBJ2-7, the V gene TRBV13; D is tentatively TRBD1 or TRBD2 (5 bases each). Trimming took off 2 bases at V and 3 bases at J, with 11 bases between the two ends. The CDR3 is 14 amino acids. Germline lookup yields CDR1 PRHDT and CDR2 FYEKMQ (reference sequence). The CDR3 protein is CASSLRSGHYEQYV. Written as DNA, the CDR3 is TGTGCCAGCAGCTTACGGTCGGGGCACTACGAGCAGTACGTC.

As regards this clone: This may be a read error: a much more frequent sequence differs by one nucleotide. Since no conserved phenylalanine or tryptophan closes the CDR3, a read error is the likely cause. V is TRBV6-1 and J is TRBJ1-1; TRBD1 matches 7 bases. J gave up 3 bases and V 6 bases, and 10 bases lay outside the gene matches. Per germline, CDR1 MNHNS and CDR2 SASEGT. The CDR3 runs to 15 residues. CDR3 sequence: CASRARTGLDTEAFS. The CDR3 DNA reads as TGTGCCAGCAGAGCTCGGACAGGCCTGGACACTGAAGCTTTCTCT.

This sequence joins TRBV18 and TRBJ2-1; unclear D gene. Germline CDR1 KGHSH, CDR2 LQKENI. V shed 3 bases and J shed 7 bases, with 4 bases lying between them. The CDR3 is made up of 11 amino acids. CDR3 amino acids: CASSPGNEQFF. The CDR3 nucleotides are TGTGCCAGCTCACCCGGTAATGAGCAGTTCTTC.

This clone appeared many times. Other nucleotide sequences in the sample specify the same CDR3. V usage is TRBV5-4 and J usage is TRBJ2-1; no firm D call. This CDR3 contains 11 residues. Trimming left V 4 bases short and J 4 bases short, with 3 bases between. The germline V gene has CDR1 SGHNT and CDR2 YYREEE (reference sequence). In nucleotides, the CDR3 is TGTGCCAGCAGCGCGTACAATGAGCAGTTCTTC. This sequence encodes CASSAYNEQFF.

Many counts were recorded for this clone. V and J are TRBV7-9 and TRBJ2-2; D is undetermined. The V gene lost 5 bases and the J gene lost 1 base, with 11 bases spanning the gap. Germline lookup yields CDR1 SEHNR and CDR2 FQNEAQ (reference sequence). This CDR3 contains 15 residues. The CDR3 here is CASSPPTGNTGELFF. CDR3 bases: TGTGCCAGCAGCCCACCGACGGGGAACACCGGGGAGCTGTTTTTT.

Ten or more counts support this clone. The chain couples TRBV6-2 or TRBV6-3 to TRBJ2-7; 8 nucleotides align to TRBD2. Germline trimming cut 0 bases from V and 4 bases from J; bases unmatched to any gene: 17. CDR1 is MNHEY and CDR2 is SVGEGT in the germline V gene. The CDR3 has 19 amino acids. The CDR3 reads CASSYSTTSERPYGYEQYV. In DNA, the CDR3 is TGTGCCAGCAGTTACTCGACGACTAGCGAGCGCCCTTACGGGTACGAGCAGTACGTC.

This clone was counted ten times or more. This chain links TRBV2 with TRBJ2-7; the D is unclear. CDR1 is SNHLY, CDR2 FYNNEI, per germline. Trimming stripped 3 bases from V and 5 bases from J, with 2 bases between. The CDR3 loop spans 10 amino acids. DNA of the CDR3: TGTGCCAGCAGTGAGAACGAGCAGTACGTC. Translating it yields CASSENEQYV.